This T cell receptor beta chain emerged from a study of OX40 agonist ivuxolimab in advanced cancers. This CDR3 region has 13 residues. Trimming cost V 7 bases and J 3 bases, with 9 bases left between them. Germline CDR1 is LNHDA and CDR2 is SQIVND (reference sequence). Method: immunoSEQ multiplex PCR; TCRdb's copy keeps in-frame clones and lacks some. In the table there are tens of thousands of clones, 80% to 95% of which are singletons. The receptor was isolated from an adult with an advanced solid tumor such as melanoma, head and neck, liver or kidney cancer. Sequenced here: CD4+ or CD8+ T cells sorted from blood, sampled in a trial of the OX40 agonist ivuxolimab. The chain uses TRBV19 and TRBJ2-2; D uncertain. The CDR3 region is CASMGWDTGELFF. CDR3 DNA sequence: TGTGCCAGTATGGGGTGGGACACCGGGGAGCTGTTTTTT. Together with reference TRBV19 and TRBJ2-2, the CDR3 gives the full variable domain: DGGITQSPKYLFRKEGQNVTLSCEQNLNHDAMYWYRQDPGQGLRLIYYSQIVNDFQKGDIAEGYSVSREKKESFPLTVTSAQKNPTAFYLCASMGWDTGELFFGEGSRLTVL.